The rows below give T cell receptor beta chains drawn from one sample of a study of T cell responses to AZD1222 COVID-19 vaccine. The repertoire was sequenced with immunoSEQ multiplex PCR; TCRdb's copy has only in-frame clones and lacks some. In the table there are 130,000 to 150,000 clones, around nine tenths of which are singletons. The material sequenced was peripheral blood, taken 28 days after the second AZD1222 dose. These receptors all stem from an adult who received the AZD1222 COVID-19 vaccine. The CDR3 runs from the conserved cysteine through the conserved F or W. D genes are given only for firm matches. Clone size, where shown, is once, few, many, or a class for clones that have expanded.

clone size,V gene,D gene,J gene,CDR3 protein,CDR3 DNA
NA,TRBV20-1,NA,TRBJ2-1,CSASGVQEAGYDNEQFF,TGCAGTGCTAGTGGCGTTCAGGAGGCAGGATACGACAATGAGCAGTTCTTC
NA,TRBV10-3,NA,TRBJ1-1,CAISEGKGVRQVFF,TGTGCCATCAGTGAAGGGAAGGGGGTAAGGCAGGTATTCTTT
NA,TRBV7-3,NA,TRBJ1-3,CASSRGDGNTIYF,TGTGCCAGCTCTCGGGGTGATGGAAACACCATATATTTT
NA,TRBV5-1,TRBD1,TRBJ1-4,CASSPGQVNEKLFF,TGCGCCAGCAGCCCGGGACAGGTTAATGAAAAACTGTTTTTT
NA,TRBV11-2,TRBD1,TRBJ1-6,CASSLGRGQRRNSPLHF,TGTGCCAGCAGCTTAGGGCGGGGACAGCGGCGTAATTCACCCCTCCACTTT
NA,TRBV5-1,TRBD2,TRBJ2-1,CASSTSGANNEQFF,TGCGCCAGCAGCACGAGCGGGGCTAACAATGAGCAGTTCTTC
NA,TRBV4-3,TRBD1,TRBJ1-2,CASSQGGGIRGGYTF,TGCGCCAGCAGCCAAGGAGGGGGCATCAGGGGAGGCTACACCTTC
NA,TRBV18,NA,TRBJ2-3,CASSLTGARTDTQYF,TGTGCCAGCTCACTAACCGGGGCGCGCACAGATACGCAGTATTTT
once,TRBV28,NA,TRBJ1-1,CASRSAGTVNTEAFF,TGTGCCAGCAGATCAGCCGGGACGGTGAACACTGAAGCTTTCTTT
NA,TRBV5-4,NA,TRBJ1-2,CASSLEPTQGRYGYTF,TGTGCCAGCAGCTTGGAACCCACCCAGGGTCGCTATGGCTACACCTTC
NA,TRBV19,TRBD1,TRBJ2-7,CASSKGQIYEQYF,TGTGCCAGTAGCAAGGGACAGATCTACGAGCAGTACTTC
NA,TRBV5-6,NA,TRBJ2-2,CASSPPWGSNTGELFF,TGTGCCAGCAGCCCCCCGTGGGGCTCGAACACCGGGGAGCTGTTTTTT
NA,TRBV12-3/TRBV12-4,NA,TRBJ1-4,CASSFRFREKLFF,TGTGCCAGCAGTTTTAGGTTTCGTGAAAAACTGTTTTTT
NA,TRBV28,NA,TRBJ1-4,CASFGTGYSATNEKLFF,TGTGCCAGCTTCGGGACGGGATACTCAGCAACTAATGAAAAACTGTTTTTT
NA,TRBV5-5,TRBD2,TRBJ2-1,CASSFWVLAGPDSYNEQFF,TGTGCCAGCAGCTTTTGGGTACTAGCGGGGCCCGACTCCTACAATGAGCAGTTCTTC
NA,TRBV7-9,NA,TRBJ1-1,CASSSLPWALDTEAFF,TGTGCCAGCAGCTCCCTTCCTTGGGCCTTAGACACTGAAGCTTTCTTT
few,TRBV15,NA,TRBJ1-5,CATSRDGGRAQPQHF,TGTGCCACCAGCAGAGATGGCGGCAGGGCTCAGCCCCAGCATTTT
NA,TRBV4-1,NA,TRBJ2-6,CASSQGVGRGPSNSGANVLTF,TGCGCCAGCAGCCAAGGGGTTGGCAGGGGCCCCTCCAACTCTGGGGCCAACGTCCTGACTTTC
few,TRBV30,NA,TRBJ1-2,CAWRWNWGYTF,TGTGCCTGGAGGTGGAACTGGGGCTACACCTTC
once,TRBV20-1,TRBD2,TRBJ2-7,CSASGSGRGSSYEQYF,TGCAGTGCTAGTGGTAGCGGGAGGGGGTCCTCCTACGAGCAGTACTTC
NA,TRBV5-1,NA,TRBJ2-7,CASSLDSSAEQYF,TGCGCCAGCAGCTTGGATTCATCAGCTGAGCAGTACTTC
once,TRBV7-3,NA,TRBJ2-1,CASSLKGGTYNEQFF,TGTGCCAGCAGCTTAAAGGGCGGAACATACAATGAGCAGTTCTTC
NA,TRBV6-2/TRBV6-3,NA,TRBJ1-5,CASSYSPPGQQPQHF,TGTGCCAGCAGTTACTCGCCCCCAGGACAGCAGCCCCAGCATTTT
NA,TRBV5-1,NA,TRBJ1-1,CASSWLGQLNTEAFF,TGCGCCAGCAGCTGGCTCGGGCAGCTTAACACTGAAGCTTTCTTT
few,TRBV27,NA,TRBJ1-5,CASSLRGKGTLSNQPQHF,TGTGCCAGCAGTTTACGGGGGAAAGGGACCCTTAGCAATCAGCCCCAGCATTTT
NA,TRBV30,TRBD1,TRBJ1-6,CAHQRQGKGSPLHF,TGTGCCCATCAAAGACAGGGGAAGGGTTCACCCCTCCACTTT
NA,TRBV19,NA,TRBJ1-1,CASSLSTMNTEAFF,TGTGCCAGTAGTTTATCGACGATGAACACTGAAGCTTTCTTT
NA,TRBV10-3,NA,TRBJ1-1,CAISEMGNTEAFF,TGTGCCATCAGTGAAATGGGGAACACTGAAGCTTTCTTT
NA,TRBV10-3,TRBD1,TRBJ1-2,CAISAPSDRGRYGYTF,TGTGCCATCAGTGCCCCCTCCGACAGGGGACGTTATGGCTACACCTTC
NA,TRBV20-1,NA,TRBJ2-7,CSASYNEQYF,TGCAGTGCTAGTTACAACGAGCAGTACTTC
NA,TRBV7-2,NA,TRBJ1-2,CASSLADLAGYTF,TGTGCCAGCAGCTTAGCAGACCTTGCTGGCTACACCTTC
NA,TRBV28,NA,TRBJ1-4,CASRGINEKLFF,TGTGCCAGCAGGGGGATAAATGAAAAACTGTTTTTT
few,TRBV7-2,TRBD1,TRBJ1-4,CASSAGQGGEKLFF,TGTGCCAGCAGCGCGGGACAGGGGGGAGAAAAACTGTTTTTT
NA,TRBV5-1,TRBD1,TRBJ2-3,CASSLADRERLYF,TGCGCCAGCAGCTTGGCCGACAGGGAACGGTTGTATTTT
NA,TRBV27,NA,TRBJ1-2,CASSHSPSYGYTF,TGTGCCAGCAGCCATTCACCTTCGTATGGCTACACCTTC
NA,TRBV4-1,NA,TRBJ2-7,CASSQDGRGAYEQYF,TGCGCCAGCAGCCAAGATGGGCGGGGTGCCTACGAGCAGTACTTC
NA,TRBV2,NA,TRBJ2-2,CASLQQGNTGELFF,TGTGCCAGCCTACAACAGGGTAACACCGGGGAGCTGTTTTTT
once,TRBV28,TRBD1,TRBJ1-1,CASSSKGADTEAFF,TGTGCCAGCAGTTCAAAGGGGGCCGACACTGAAGCTTTCTTT
NA,TRBV4-1,NA,TRBJ1-2,CASSQDRSVRGNNGYTF,TGCGCCAGCAGCCAAGATCGGTCCGTCCGGGGGAATAATGGCTACACCTTC
NA,TRBV18,NA,TRBJ2-2,CASSPGLNTGELFF,TGTGCCAGCTCACCAGGACTTAACACCGGGGAGCTGTTTTTT
once,TRBV6-5,TRBD1,TRBJ1-5,CASSRDRGGNQPQHF,TGTGCCAGCAGTCGGGACAGGGGTGGCAATCAGCCCCAGCATTTT
NA,TRBV7-3,NA,TRBJ1-6,CASSLTVDSPLHF,TGTGCCAGCAGCTTAACTGTAGATTCACCCCTCCACTTT
many,TRBV9,NA,TRBJ1-4,CASSLDFSTNEKLFF,TGTGCCAGCAGTCTGGACTTCTCAACTAATGAAAAACTGTTTTTT
NA,TRBV29-1,TRBD2,TRBJ2-1,CSVPGTSGRSSYNEQFF,TGCAGCGTCCCCGGGACTAGCGGGAGGAGCTCCTACAATGAGCAGTTCTTC
NA,TRBV6-2/TRBV6-3,TRBD2,TRBJ2-1,CASSWGLADHYNEQFF,TGTGCCAGCAGTTGGGGACTAGCGGATCACTACAATGAGCAGTTCTTC
NA,TRBV13,TRBD1,TRBJ1-2,CASSFRDRVYYTF,TGTGCCAGCAGCTTCCGGGACAGGGTATACTACACCTTC
NA,TRBV11-3,NA,TRBJ2-2,CASSSRGGSGGELFF,TGTGCCAGCAGCTCAAGAGGGGGATCAGGCGGGGAGCTGTTTTTT
once,TRBV18,NA,TRBJ1-4,CASSPGGAISNEKLFF,TGTGCCAGCTCACCGGGAGGGGCTATATCTAATGAAAAACTGTTTTTT
once,TRBV6-1,NA,TRBJ1-5,CASSEPRRRNSNQPQHF,TGTGCCAGCAGTGAACCCCGCCGGAGAAATAGCAATCAGCCCCAGCATTTT
NA,TRBV5-8,NA,TRBJ2-3,CASSQRTDTQYF,TGTGCCAGCAGCCAAAGAACAGATACGCAGTATTTT
NA,TRBV24-1,NA,TRBJ2-3,CATREGATDTQYF,TGTGCCACCAGGGAGGGGGCCACAGATACGCAGTATTTT
NA,TRBV19,NA,TRBJ1-5,CASSRTFSNQPQHF,TGTGCCAGTAGTAGGACCTTTAGCAATCAGCCCCAGCATTTT
NA,TRBV19,NA,TRBJ2-5,CAGNQTPREAETQYF,TGTGCCGGGAACCAGACGCCGAGGGAGGCGGAGACCCAGTACTTC
NA,TRBV5-1,NA,TRBJ2-5,CASSRGAETQYF,TGCGCCAGCAGCCGGGGGGCTGAGACCCAGTACTTC
NA,TRBV13,TRBD2,TRBJ2-3,CASSRHRGGSTDTQYF,TGTGCCAGCAGCCGACACCGGGGGGGGAGCACAGATACGCAGTATTTT